This is a list of T cell receptor beta chains from one sample in a study of blood T cells in healthy people across ages. TCRdb independently ran MiXCR on the 5' RACE reads; one entry per CDR3 protein. The sample holds approximately 900,000 distinct CDR3 sequences, about 48% seen once. Sequenced sample: blood. The receptors were gathered from a man aged 25 to 40 in good health. Each CDR3 is given with its conserved first and last residue. A D gene is named only where the DNA matches it firmly. Clone size is shown for a subset of rows, as once, few, many or a class of expanded clone.

V	J	D	size	CDR3	DNA
TRBV2	TRBJ2-3	-	-	CASKVLVSADTQYF	TGTGCCAGCAAAGTCCTAGTTTCCGCAGATACGCAGTATTTT
TRBV4-1	TRBJ1-4	TRBD1	many	CASSQDQGATNEKLFF	TGCGCCAGCAGCCAAGACCAGGGGGCGACTAATGAAAAACTGTTTTTT
TRBV5-1	TRBJ1-2	-	-	CTSSREDGDNYTF	TGCACCAGCAGCAGGGAGGACGGTGATAACTACACCTTC
TRBV12-5	TRBJ2-3	TRBD1	-	CASGPINLSRDRVMNDTQYF	TGTGCTAGTGGCCCCATTAACTTAAGCCGGGACAGGGTGATGAACGATACGCAGTATTTT
TRBV6-2/TRBV6-3	TRBJ1-2	TRBD1	-	CASVTGESIYGYTF	TGTGCCAGCGTGACAGGGGAGAGTATCTATGGCTACACCTTC
TRBV2	TRBJ2-3	-	few	CASSESPSTDTQYF	TGTGCCAGCAGTGAAAGTCCTAGCACAGATACGCAGTATTTT
TRBV14	TRBJ1-1	-	many	CASSQVGFNEAFF	TGTGCCAGCAGCCAAGTCGGGTTCAATGAAGCTTTCTTT
TRBV15	TRBJ2-3	-	few	CATSILDTQYF	TGTGCCACCAGCATCTTAGATACGCAGTATTTT
TRBV28	TRBJ2-1	-	-	CASSSPGEDEQFF	TGTGCCAGCAGTTCCCCGGGGGAGGATGAGCAGTTCTTC
TRBV20-1	TRBJ2-5	-	many	CSAPNSAQGFQETQYF	TGCAGTGCTCCGAACTCCGCCCAGGGCTTTCAAGAGACCCAGTACTTC
TRBV5-1	TRBJ1-1	-	many	CASSLAGTNTEAFF	TGCGCCAGCAGCTTGGCTGGGACGAACACTGAAGCTTTCTTT
TRBV28	TRBJ2-5	-	-	CASSLSDQTQYF	TGTGCCAGCAGTTTATCAGACCAGACCCAGTACTTC
TRBV14	TRBJ2-2	-	-	CASSQVHLGGRELFF	TGTGCCAGCAGCCAAGTCCACCTTGGGGGCAGGGAGCTGTTTTTT
TRBV20-1	TRBJ2-7	-	many	CSARGANRDNYEQYF	TGCAGTGCCAGAGGGGCGAACAGGGATAACTACGAGCAGTACTTC
TRBV14	TRBJ2-5	-	-	CASSHRQWETQYF	TGTGCCAGCAGCCACCGACAGTGGGAGACCCAGTACTTC
TRBV6-5	TRBJ1-6	-	-	CATRTPGSPLHF	TGTGCCACCCGGACACCGGGATCACCCCTCCACTTT
TRBV9	TRBJ2-1	-	-	CASSVARDGAYNEQFF	TGTGCCAGCAGCGTTGCGAGGGATGGGGCCTACAATGAGCAGTTCTTC
TRBV10-3	TRBJ2-3	-	few	CAISESRGALGDTQYF	TGTGCCATCAGTGAGTCACGGGGGGCCTTGGGCGATACGCAGTATTTT
TRBV10-3	TRBJ1-1	TRBD1	-	CAIRGQENTEAFF	TGTGCCATCAGGGGACAGGAAAACACTGAAGCTTTCTTT
TRBV2	TRBJ2-1	-	-	CASSEESDNEQFF	TGTGCCAGCAGTGAGGAATCAGACAATGAGCAGTTCTTC
TRBV18	TRBJ2-7	TRBD2	-	CASSGTSGGATSYEQYF	TGTGCCAGCTCCGGGACTAGCGGGGGGGCCACGTCCTACGAGCAGTACTTC
TRBV14	TRBJ1-2	-	few	CASSQDLVLHYGYTF	TGTGCCAGCAGCCAAGATCTAGTGCTCCACTATGGCTACACCTTC
TRBV7-2	TRBJ2-1	TRBD2	-	CATNVGAGGLIDEQFF	TGTGCCACCAACGTAGGGGCGGGGGGGCTTATCGATGAGCAGTTCTTC
TRBV27	TRBJ2-3	-	few	CASSLRGRGTYTDTQYF	TGTGCCAGCAGTTTACGGGGAAGGGGGACTTACACAGATACGCAGTATTTT
TRBV24-1	TRBJ2-7	-	few	CATSGGSGLTYEQYF	TGTGCCACCAGTGGCGGGTCAGGGCTAACCTACGAGCAGTACTTC
TRBV27	TRBJ2-7	TRBD2	-	CASSLSARLAGNTYEQYF	TGTGCCAGCAGTTTATCGGCTAGGCTAGCGGGGAATACCTACGAGCAGTACTTC
TRBV27	TRBJ2-3	-	-	CASSFYRQSDTQYF	TGTGCCAGCAGTTTCTACCGCCAGTCAGATACGCAGTATTTT
TRBV7-9	TRBJ2-7	-	-	CASSKSGTNHYEQYF	TGTGCCAGCAGCAAATCCGGGACCAATCACTACGAGCAGTACTTC
TRBV4-1	TRBJ2-3	-	-	CASSQAGRAGTDTQYF	TGCGCCAGCAGCCAGGCGGGTCGAGCGGGCACAGATACGCAGTATTTT
TRBV20-1	TRBJ2-3	TRBD2	-	CSAPTSGREGTQYF	TGCAGTGCTCCGACTAGCGGGAGAGAGGGTACGCAGTATTTT
TRBV15	TRBJ1-5	-	-	CATSRPFPDQPQHF	TGTGCCACCAGCCGGCCCTTCCCCGATCAGCCCCAGCATTTT
TRBV7-9	TRBJ2-7	-	-	CASSLSPRYEQYF	TGTGCCAGCAGCTTATCCCCTCGTTACGAGCAGTACTTC